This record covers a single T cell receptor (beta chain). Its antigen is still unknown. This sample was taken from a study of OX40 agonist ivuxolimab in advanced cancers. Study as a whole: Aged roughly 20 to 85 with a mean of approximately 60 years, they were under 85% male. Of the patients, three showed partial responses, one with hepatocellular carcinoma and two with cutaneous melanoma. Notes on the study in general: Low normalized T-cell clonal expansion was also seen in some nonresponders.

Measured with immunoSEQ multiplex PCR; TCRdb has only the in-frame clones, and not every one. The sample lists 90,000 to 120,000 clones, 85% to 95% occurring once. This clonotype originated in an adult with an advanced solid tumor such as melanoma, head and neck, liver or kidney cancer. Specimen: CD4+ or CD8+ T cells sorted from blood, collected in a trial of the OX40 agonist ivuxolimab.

CDR3 residues: CASSEQGSGNTIYF. The CDR3 nucleotides read TGTGCCAGCAGTGAACAGGGCTCTGGAAACACCATATATTTT. The gene calls are TRBV2 and TRBJ1-3; a possible D gene is TRBD1 (5 bases). V lost 2 bases and J lost 0, with 5 bases in between. This CDR3 region has 14 residues. Germline CDR1 is SNHLY and CDR2 is FYNNEI.